This T cell receptor beta chain is from a study of cytomegalovirus exposure and HLA in healthy donors. Study information: There were 90 million to 130 million unique TCR beta sequences, drawn from 180 million or so T cells, in an earlier analysis.

As for the donors, each was a healthy bone marrow donor. At sampling all donors were nominally healthy, likely with unrecorded immune exposures. Note on this clone: The target antigen is unknown.

Study results and caveats: Reported performance of the classifier showed diagnosis of cytomegalovirus status with high specificity and sensitivity.

V was trimmed by 6 bases and J by 0 bases, leaving 14 bases between them. From germline, CDR1 is MDHEN and CDR2 SYDVKM. CDR3 length: 16 amino acids. Researchers ran the PCR with 60 Vbeta and 13 Jbeta primers. Profiled with immunoSEQ multiplex PCR; TCRdb holds only in-frame clones, not every one. Here the sample spans roughly 140,000 clones, 78% being singletons. The specimen was PBMCs. This chain joins TRBV28 and TRBJ2-2; no reliable D call. The source is a female donor in good health and CMV-seronegative. Here the CDR3 reads CASSFLVGANTGELFF. The CDR3 DNA is TGTGCCAGCAGCTTTCTGGTTGGAGCGAACACCGGGGAGCTGTTTTTT. The full variable domain, rest sourced from reference TRBV28 and TRBJ2-2, is DVKVTQSSRYLVKRTGEKVFLECVQDMDHENMFWYRQDPGLGLRLIYFSYDVKMKEKGDIPEGYSVSREKKERFSLILESASTNQTSMYLCASSFLVGANTGELFFGEGSRLTVL.